This TCR beta chain was documented in a study of breast tumors, draining lymph nodes, adjacent tissues. A note on this clonotype: Antigen: not known.

The CDR3 has 17 amino acids. Germline CDR1 SGHRS, CDR2 YFSETQ. With V trimmed by 0 bases and J by 7 bases, 13 bases remained unmatched. TCRdb reprocessed the multiplex PCR reads via MiXCR and lists one record per CDR3 protein. The profile shows 20,000 to 25,000 distinct CDR3 sequences, 64% of them singletons. Findings and limits, study-wide: Tumor repertoires ranked between lymph nodes and nontumor tissue in diversity, with V and J gene preferences.

V usage is TRBV5-1 and J usage is TRBJ1-2; 9 bases agree with TRBD1. Sequencing was done on a sample of tumor-adjacent breast tissue. This receptor was obtained from a female donor with breast cancer. Some clones in this sample may be carry-over from other donors' samples. The CDR3 spells CASSLAGTGTLFTGYTF. For the CDR3, the DNA is TGCGCCAGCAGCTTGGCCGGGACAGGGACTCTCTTTACTGGCTACACCTTC.